A single sample is the source of the 5 T cell receptor beta chains below, sequenced in a study of shared clonotypes between healthy human individuals. Some clones are missing from TCRdb's copy, which holds only in-frame ones; the method was immunoSEQ multiplex PCR. The sample gives a few million clones, 92% of which show up once; roughly 0.34% is in the top ten. Sequencing was carried out using naive CD4+ T cells from PBMCs. The subset: CD45RA+ positively selected. The source is a man between 18 and 29 years old in good health. Some clones in this sample may be carry-over from other donors' samples.

The chain recombines TRBV18 with TRBJ1-2; no reliable D call. Germline loops: CDR1 KGHSH, CDR2 LQKENI. This CDR3 has 13 amino acids. The ends were cut back, 6 bases at V and 6 bases at J, with 14 bases in the middle. CDR3 DNA: TGTGCCAGCTCCTGGGTGCAGGAAGATGGCTACACCTTC. It specifies CASSWVQEDGYTF. The complete variable domain, with remaining parts taken from reference TRBV18 and TRBJ1-2, reads NAGVMQNPRHLVRRRGQEARLRCSPMKGHSHVYWYRQLPEEGLKFMVYLQKENIIDESGMPKERFSAEFPKEGPSILRIQQVVRGDSAAYFCASSWVQEDGYTFGSGTRLTVV.

This clone appeared once. Distinct nucleotide sequences in the sample also encode this CDR3. The chain joins TRBV7-3 to TRBJ2-1; possibly TRBD1 or TRBD2 for D (5 bases each). Germline V gene lookup returns CDR1 SGHTA and CDR2 FQGTGA. V lost 5 bases to trimming and J lost 2 bases, with 10 bases between them. The CDR3 consists of 14 residues. The CDR3 reads CASSPGTAYNEQFF. CDR3 sequence (DNA): TGTGCCAGCAGCCCTGGGACGGCCTACAATGAGCAGTTCTTC.

The rearrangement links TRBV25-1 to TRBJ2-5; a possible D gene is TRBD2 (6 bases). This CDR3 contains 13 residues. The ends were cut back, 10 bases at V and 1 base at J, with 13 bases in the middle. CDR1 MGHDK and CDR2 SYGVNS come from the germline V gene. DNA of the CDR3: TGTGCCATTCCGACCGGGAGCCAAGAGACCCAGTACTTC. The encoded protein is CAIPTGSQETQYF.

The chain has TRBV19 and TRBJ2-7; 13 bases are shared with TRBD2. Trimming at V came to 4 bases and at J to 10 bases, leaving 10 bases not matched to a gene. CDR1 and CDR2 (germline): LNHDA, SQIVND (reference sequence). The CDR3 runs 15 residues. CDR3 residues: CASSTQGLAGRAQYF. CDR3 DNA sequence: TGTGCCAGTAGTACCCAGGGACTAGCGGGAAGGGCCCAGTACTTC.

The chain carries TRBV29-1 and TRBJ2-3; perhaps D is TRBD1 or TRBD2 (5 bases each). V was shortened by 5 bases and J by 4 bases, with 13 bases between the two germline ends. Germline CDR1 is SQVTM and CDR2 is ANQGSEA. The CDR3 sequence is 13 residues long. CDR3 in DNA: TGCAGCGTTCCGGGACGGACCGCAGATACGCAGTATTTT. It codes for CSVPGRTADTQYF.